This passage covers 23 T cell receptor beta chains from one sample sequenced in a study of blood T cell repertoires in COVID-19. Here immunoSEQ multiplex PCR was the method, and the copy in TCRdb shows in-frame clones only, minus some. The table records approximately 220,000 clones, 83% of them present only once. Sequencing used PBMCs or T cells enriched from blood (not recorded which). All receptors come from a woman between 40 and 55 years old who had been exposed to COVID-19.

The rearrangement joins TRBV3-1 (or the pseudogene TRBV3-2) to TRBJ1-6; possible D gene TRBD1, 6 bases. This CDR3 region has 14 residues. V lost 5 bases and J lost 7, with 12 bases in between. The germline V gene has CDR1 LGHDT and CDR2 YNNKEL (reference sequence). CDR3 loop: CASSSRDKNSPLHF. The CDR3 DNA follows: TGTGCCAGCAGCTCCCGGGACAAGAATTCACCCCTCCACTTT.

The V call is TRBV3-1 (or the pseudogene TRBV3-2), the J call TRBJ1-6, with D tentatively TRBD1 (6 bases). Trimming left V 8 bases short and J 0 bases short, with 8 bases between. CDR1 and CDR2 from the germline V gene are LGHDT and YNNKEL (reference sequence). The CDR3 extends over 14 amino acids. This CDR3 reads CASGQSSYNSPLHF. CDR3 DNA: TGTGCCAGCGGACAGAGCTCCTATAATTCACCCCTCCACTTT.

J is TRBJ2-2 and V is TRBV14, with TRBD1 matching over 10 bases. Germline loops: CDR1 SGHDN, CDR2 FVKESK. Trimming took 4 bases from V and 6 from J; bases not matched to a gene: 8. The CDR3 consists of 16 residues. This CDR3 reads CASSPIGQGVAGELFF. The CDR3 DNA reads as TGTGCCAGCAGCCCTATTGGACAGGGGGTAGCCGGGGAGCTGTTTTTT.

The chain joins TRBV25-1 to TRBJ2-2; a weak D match, TRBD2 (5 bases). CDR3 length: 14 residues. Trimming cost V 4 bases and J 6 bases, with 12 bases left between them. Germline-derived CDR1 and CDR2 are MGHDK and SYGVNS. The CDR3 bases are TGTGCCAGCAGTGGATACCGGGAACCCGGGGAGCTGTTTTTT. Amino acids: CASSGYREPGELFF.

This chain uses TRBV24-1 with TRBJ2-7; 7 positions agree with TRBD2. This CDR3 region has 13 residues. J gave up 4 bases and V 4 bases, and 3 bases lay outside the gene matches. Germline lookup yields CDR1 KGHDR and CDR2 SFDVKD. CDR3: CATSEGGSYEQYF. Written as DNA, the CDR3 is TGTGCCACCAGTGAGGGAGGGTCTTACGAGCAGTACTTC.

This clone was seen more than once but under ten times. This chain joins TRBV4-3 and TRBJ1-1; D is ambiguous. Germline V lookup: CDR1 LGHNA, CDR2 YSLEER. The CDR3 contains 13 residues. Trimming pared 2 bases from V and 0 bases from J, leaving 4 bases between. Written as DNA, the CDR3 is TGCGCCAGCAGCCAATTAATGAACACTGAAGCTTTCTTT. Its protein product is CASSQLMNTEAFF.

V and J are TRBV7-2 and TRBJ1-6; D possibly corresponds to TRBD1 (5 bases). The CDR3 is 14 residues long. Trimming pared 7 bases from V and 18 bases from J, leaving 25 bases between. Germline CDR1 is SGHTA and CDR2 is FQGNSA. CDR3 sequence: CASTPDRARPRPHF. CDR3 DNA sequence: TGTGCCAGCACCCCAGACAGAGCCCGGCCCCGGCCCCACTTT.

This clone came up a few times. The chain carries TRBV7-9 and TRBJ2-3; 12 nucleotides agree with TRBD2. From germline, CDR1 is SEHNR and CDR2 FQNEAQ (reference sequence). The CDR3 length is 16 residues. V lost 3 bases and J lost 3; bases outside the gene matches: 4. In DNA, the CDR3 is TGTGCCAGCAGCTTTCTAGCGGGGGGGAATACAGATACGCAGTATTTT. Its translation is CASSFLAGGNTDTQYF.

The rearrangement joins TRBV28 to TRBJ1-2, with 8 bases lining up with TRBD1. Germline loops: CDR1 MDHEN, CDR2 SYDVKM. This CDR3 comprises 14 residues. Losses at the gene ends were 5 bases for V and 4 bases for J; bases not matched to a gene: 6. The CDR3 here is CASSQQGAVYGYTF. Here the CDR3 DNA reads TGTGCCAGCAGTCAGCAGGGGGCAGTCTATGGCTACACCTTC.

This clone occurred once. The chain is built from TRBV5-1 and TRBJ2-2, with 9 bases lining up with TRBD1. V trimming: 4 bases; J trimming: 2 bases; junction bases outside the gene matches: 6. This CDR3 has 16 amino acids. Looked up from germline, CDR1 is SGHRS and CDR2 is YFSETQ. The CDR3 spells CASSTGQGGNTGELFF. Here the CDR3 DNA reads TGCGCCAGCAGCACGGGACAGGGTGGAAACACCGGGGAGCTGTTTTTT.

V is TRBV5-4 and J is TRBJ1-3, with 10 bases that match TRBD1. This CDR3 has 15 amino acids. Per the germline V gene, CDR1 is SGHNT and CDR2 is YYREEE (reference sequence). J gave up 5 bases and V 4 bases, and 6 bases lay outside the gene matches. The CDR3 DNA follows: TGTGCCAGCAGCCTAGACAGGGGGCATCGAAACACCATATATTTT. Its translation: CASSLDRGHRNTIYF. The full variable domain, rest sourced from reference TRBV5-4 and TRBJ1-3, is ETGVTQSPTHLIKTRGQQVTLRCSSQSGHNTVSWYQQALGQGPQFIFQYYREEENGRGNFPPRFSGLQFPNYSSELNVNALELDDSALYLCASSLDRGHRNTIYFGEGSWLTVV.

This rearrangement joins TRBV6-1 to TRBJ1-3, with D unresolved. Germline V CDR1 and CDR2: MNHNS, SASEGT. This CDR3 is built from 11 residues. Trimming took 5 bases from V and 6 from J, leaving 5 bases between them. The CDR3 nucleotides read TGTGCCAGCAGTTATCTAAACACCATATATTTT. Protein product: CASSYLNTIYF.

The rearrangement joins TRBV5-4 to TRBJ2-1, with 9 bases identical to TRBD1. Trimming removed 2 bases from V and 6 bases from J; junction bases left unmatched: 6. Germline lookup yields CDR1 SGHNT and CDR2 YYREEE (reference sequence). This CDR3 contains 15 residues. The CDR3 DNA reads TGTGCCAGCAGCTTAGGTGGGACAGGGATCAATGAGCAGTTCTTC. It yields the protein CASSLGGTGINEQFF.

This chain links TRBV18 with TRBJ1-1; 12 nucleotides match TRBD1. This CDR3 is built from 16 residues. Germline V lookup: CDR1 KGHSH, CDR2 LQKENI. J gave up 4 bases and V 5 bases, and 8 bases lay outside the gene matches. The CDR3 nucleotides read TGTGCCAGCTCAACCGGGACAGGGGGCTACATCACTGAAGCTTTCTTT. Its translation: CASSTGTGGYITEAFF.

In nucleotides, the CDR3 is TGTGCCAGCAGCTACAGCCTGAGCCAGGGAAGAGAGGAACTGTTTTTT. Protein: CASSYSLSQGREELFF. The chain is built from TRBV7-9 and TRBJ1-4; a possible D gene is TRBD1 (5 bases). Germline V gene data show CDR1 as SEHNR and CDR2 as FQNEAQ (reference sequence). The CDR3 is 16 amino acids. V gave up 4 bases and J gave up 12 bases, with 24 bases separating them.

This sequence joins TRBV29-1 and TRBJ2-3; the match to TRBD2 covers 7 bases. CDR3 length: 14 residues. Germline CDR1 SQVTM, CDR2 ANQGSEA. J was trimmed by 5 bases and V by 5 bases; bases with no gene match: 10. CDR3 sequence (DNA): TGCAGCGTTCTCGGCAGGCGGGGGTTAGATACGCAGTATTTT. It yields the protein CSVLGRRGLDTQYF.

The chain is built from TRBV5-1 and TRBJ2-3, with TRBD2 matching over 10 bases. CDR3 length equals 17 residues. J gave up 1 base and V 2 bases, and 7 bases lay outside the gene matches. Germline V gene data show CDR1 as SGHRS and CDR2 as YFSETQ. CDR3 coding DNA: TGCGCCAGCAGCTTTCCCTCTAGCGGGGGAGGCACAGATACGCAGTATTTT. It translates to CASSFPSSGGGTDTQYF.

This clone was observed a handful of times. The V gene is TRBV19, the J gene TRBJ2-5; 10 bases align to TRBD2. With V trimmed by 5 bases and J by 2 bases, 2 bases remained unmatched. From germline, CDR1 is LNHDA and CDR2 SQIVND (reference sequence). The CDR3 spans 14 residues. CDR3 nucleotide sequence: TGTGCCAGTAGTTTTAGCGGGGGGCAAGAGACCCAGTACTTC. As protein: CASSFSGGQETQYF.

This chain connects TRBV18 to TRBJ1-1; D gene ambiguous. Germline CDR1 is KGHSH and CDR2 is LQKENI. Trimming took 3 bases from V and 1 from J, leaving 12 bases between them. CDR3 size: 15 residues. For the CDR3, the DNA is TGTGCCAGCTCACCCATAGGCGGGCGGAACACTGAAGCTTTCTTT. It yields the protein CASSPIGGRNTEAFF.

This clone was observed once. The genes are TRBV3-1 (or the pseudogene TRBV3-2) and TRBJ2-3; 11 bases match TRBD1. After removal of 4 bases from V and 3 bases from J, the junction contained 3 bases not matched to a gene. The CDR3 is 15 amino acids. Germline V gene sequence: CDR1 LGHDT, CDR2 YNNKEL (reference sequence). In DNA, the CDR3 is TGTGCCAGCAGCCGGGGACAGGGGGTAACAGATACGCAGTATTTT. Amino acids: CASSRGQGVTDTQYF.

This chain links TRBV6-5 with TRBJ1-2, with 7 positions matching TRBD1. Germline V gene sequence: CDR1 MNHEY, CDR2 SVGAGI. Trimming took 2 bases from V and 2 from J; bases not matched to a gene: 5. The length of the CDR3 is 15 residues. The CDR3, as DNA: TGTGCCAGCAGTTACGACCGGGACAGCAACTATGGCTACACCTTC. Protein: CASSYDRDSNYGYTF.

This clone is a singleton in its sample. The chain carries TRBV5-1 and TRBJ2-3; D gene unclear. The germline gives CDR1 SGHRS, CDR2 YFSETQ. V lost 0 bases and J 2 bases, leaving 19 bases between the germline ends. The CDR3 runs to 18 residues. As DNA, the CDR3 is TGCGCCAGCAGCTTGGACGGTACAGTGAGATCCGACACAGATACGCAGTATTTT. Translation: CASSLDGTVRSDTDTQYF. Full variable domain (outside the CDR3, taken from reference TRBV5-1 and TRBJ2-3): KAGVTQTPRYLIKTRGQQVTLSCSPISGHRSVSWYQQTPGQGLQFLFEYFSETQRNKGNFPGRFSGRQFSNSRSEMNVSTLELGDSALYLCASSLDGTVRSDTDTQYFGPGTRLTVL.

The chain uses TRBV18 and TRBJ1-3; D call uncertain. The CDR3 has 15 residues. Germline CDR1 and CDR2: KGHSH and LQKENI. The V and J ends lost 6 bases and 0 bases respectively, with 12 bases between them. CDR3: CASSPTENSGNTIYF. The CDR3, as DNA: TGTGCCAGCTCCCCAACAGAGAACTCTGGAAACACCATATATTTT.